The clone carrying this TCR beta chain was counted many times. The data are from a study of T cells after yellow fever vaccination. By 5'RACE template switching, TCR cDNA was produced, with a universal primer site and UMIs added in the process. One entry per CDR3 protein results from TCRdb running MiXCR on the 5' RACE reads. Among about 63,000 distinct CDR3 sequences listed, roughly 7.4% were seen once. The J segment lost 9 bases and the V segment lost 2 bases, leaving 4 bases of the junction unmatched. Germline values: CDR1 SGHDN, CDR2 FVKESK. The CDR3 covers 13 residues. The input for sequencing was CD8+ T cells sorted from PBMCs, taken 15 days after the yellow fever booster vaccination. V gene TRBV14 combines with J gene TRBJ2-1; the match to TRBD1 covers 7 bases. The source of this sequence is a man aged 25-40 years who received the YFV17D yellow fever vaccine. This CDR3 is CASSQQNRGEQFF. The CDR3, as DNA: TGTGCCAGCAGCCAACAAAACAGGGGTGAGCAGTTCTTC.